This TCR beta chain was sequenced during a study of blood T cell repertoires in COVID-19. Overall study context: Samples taken during acute and convalescent COVID-19 were collected in the United States, Italy and Spain. The analysed material was cDNA or gDNA that came from T cells, B-cell-depleted T cells, or PBMCs.

Original data processing: Cell counts per sample came from amplifying reference gene primers. Assay used: immunoSEQ multiplex PCR; TCRdb lists only in-frame clones, some missing. The V and J calls and clone size were taken over from that table, and D and trimming were inferred from the DNA. Of approximately 100,000 clones detected, 85% to 90% appear once; the ten largest clones hold around 5.5%. The germline V gene has CDR1 SGHNT and CDR2 YYREEE (reference sequence). Trimming removed 2 bases from V and 1 base from J, with 7 bases in between. The CDR3 extends over 13 amino acids. This chain joins TRBV5-4 and TRBJ2-7, with TRBD1 as a possible D gene (6 bases). The TCR was taken from a human donor in a cohort sampled during active COVID-19. Sequenced sample: peripheral blood. The CDR3 reads CASSFGQSYEQYF. The CDR3 DNA follows: TGTGCCAGCAGCTTTGGACAGTCCTACGAGCAGTACTTC.